This T cell receptor beta chain stems from a study of beta chain features in type 1 diabetes. Study in general: In age, gender and cell yields, patients were similar to healthy donors.

General study points: All four CD4+ subsets of Type 1 diabetes patients contained TCRB CDR3s that were moderately but significantly shorter.

This clone was detected a few times. Its specificity is not known. Isolated RNA was reverse transcribed in full, so expressed TCRB transcripts were sequenced. Profiling relied on immunoSEQ multiplex PCR, and the TCRdb table lists in-frame clones only, not all of them. The sample contains over 150,000 clones, roughly 8% of which appear only once. Trimming at V came to 4 bases and at J to 3 bases, leaving 2 bases not matched to a gene. CDR1 SGHTA and CDR2 FQGTGA come from the germline V gene. The CDR3 length is 13 residues. The rearrangement joins TRBV7-3 to TRBJ2-5, with TRBD1 matching over 7 bases. Sequencing was carried out using central memory CD4+ T cells from blood. This receptor was identified in a woman between 40 and 55 years old with type 1 diabetes. CDR3 nucleotides: TGTGCCAGCAGCTCCGACAGGGAAGAGACCCAGTACTTC. Its protein product is CASSSDREETQYF.